The 30 T cell receptor beta chains listed next were all sequenced from one sample in a study of cytomegalovirus exposure and HLA in healthy donors. PCR involved 60 Vbeta and 13 Jbeta primers. Method: immunoSEQ multiplex PCR; TCRdb's copy keeps in-frame clones and lacks some. The repertoire holds around 170,000 clones, with about 78% as singletons. Sequencing was carried out using PBMCs. The receptors come from a man aged 55 to 70 in good health and CMV-seronegative.

V usage is TRBV7-7 and J usage is TRBJ2-1, with 7 positions matching TRBD2. In germline, CDR1 is SSHAT, CDR2 FNYEAQ (reference sequence). The CDR3 has 14 residues. V shed 5 bases, J shed 3 bases, and the junction held 4 bases outside the gene matches. The CDR3 DNA reads TGTGCCAGCAGCCCTAGCGGCGGCTACAATGAGCAGTTCTTC. This codes for CASSPSGGYNEQFF. Full variable domain (rest looked up from reference TRBV7-7 and TRBJ2-1): GAGVSQSPRYKVTKRGQDVTLRCDPISSHATLYWYQQALGQGPEFLTYFNYEAQPDKSGLPSDRFSAERPEGSISTLTIQRTEQRDSAMYRCASSPSGGYNEQFFGPGTRLTVL.

The V and J genes are TRBV27 and TRBJ1-4; D not resolved. The CDR3 length is 15 residues. The germline gives CDR1 MNHEY, CDR2 SMNVEV (reference sequence). Trimming removed 4 bases from V and 3 bases from J, with 12 bases in between. In nucleotides, the CDR3 is TGTGCCAGCAGTTCTCACTCCGGTGCTAATGAAAAACTGTTTTTT. Its translation is CASSSHSGANEKLFF.

In nucleotides, the CDR3 is TGTGCCAGCAGTTTAACAGGGGATGGCTACACCTTC. This sequence encodes CASSLTGDGYTF. V usage is TRBV28 and J usage is TRBJ1-2; 7 nucleotides agree with TRBD1. CDR3 size: 12 residues. Germline V CDR1 and CDR2: MDHEN, SYDVKM. The junction had 0 bases not matched to a gene; V was cut back by 2 bases and J by 6 bases.

A single count supports this clone. The chain carries TRBV16 and TRBJ1-4, with D hard to call. V was pared by 4 bases and J by 8 bases, with 8 bases between. Per the germline V gene, CDR1 is KGHSY and CDR2 is FQNENV. The CDR3 length is 12 residues. The CDR3 sequence: CASSPTREKLFF. The CDR3 region has the DNA TGTGCCAGCAGCCCTACGCGAGAAAAACTGTTTTTT.

In its sample, this clone was seen once. The rearrangement joins TRBV7-2 to TRBJ1-2; D not certain. Looked up from germline, CDR1 is SGHTA and CDR2 is FQGNSA. V dropped 5 bases and J dropped 0 bases, with 7 bases sitting between them. CDR3 length: 13 residues. This CDR3 reads CASSTTANYGYTF. The DNA for the CDR3 is TGTGCCAGCAGCACCACAGCTAACTATGGCTACACCTTC.

This CDR3 is CASSPTLRTGNGEAFF. The CDR3, as DNA: TGTGCCAGCAGCCCGACTTTGAGGACAGGGAATGGTGAAGCTTTCTTT. The chain couples TRBV5-8 to TRBJ1-1; 8 bases line up with TRBD1. Looked up from germline, CDR1 is SGHTS and CDR2 is YDEGEE. J lost 7 bases, V lost 4 bases, and 15 bases had no gene match. The CDR3 is 16 amino acids.

This sequence joins TRBV18 and TRBJ1-2; weak D call: TRBD1 (6 bases). Germline V gene sequence: CDR1 KGHSH, CDR2 LQKENI. The V and J ends lost 0 bases and 5 bases respectively, with 16 bases between them. The CDR3 contains 16 residues. The DNA of the CDR3 is TGTGCCAGCTCACCACCGGGGCGGGGGCTAGTATATGGCTACACCTTC. Its translation: CASSPPGRGLVYGYTF. Combining the CDR3 with reference TRBV18 and TRBJ1-2 gives the whole variable domain NAGVMQNPRHLVRRRGQEARLRCSPMKGHSHVYWYRQLPEEGLKFMVYLQKENIIDESGMPKERFSAEFPKEGPSILRIQQVVRGDSAAYFCASSPPGRGLVYGYTFGSGTRLTVV.

This chain links TRBV27 with TRBJ2-7; TRBD1 matches 8 bases. The CDR3 is made up of 14 amino acids. The germline CDR1 and CDR2 sequences are MNHEY and SMNVEV (reference sequence). V lost 3 bases to trimming and J lost 6 bases; unmatched junction nucleotides: 7. The CDR3 sequence: CASSFRQGSGEQYF. The CDR3 bases are TGTGCCAGCAGTTTCCGACAGGGGTCGGGCGAGCAGTACTTC.

V gene TRBV6-5 combines with J gene TRBJ2-7, with 8 bases aligning to TRBD2. This CDR3 is built from 14 residues. The V and J ends lost 6 bases and 2 bases, in that order; junction bases with no gene match: 6. Germline values: CDR1 MNHEY, CDR2 SVGAGI. The CDR3 protein is CASSREGLPYEQYF. CDR3 sequence (DNA): TGTGCCAGCAGCCGGGAGGGACTACCCTACGAGCAGTACTTC.

The V and J genes are TRBV2 and TRBJ2-7, with 8 bases identical to TRBD2. The V gene's germline CDR1 is SNHLY and CDR2 FYNNEI. V gave up 6 bases and J gave up 2 bases; unmatched junction bases: 6. This CDR3 has 14 amino acids. CDR3: CASSRGGNAYEQYF. DNA of the CDR3: TGTGCCAGCAGCCGGGGGGGGAATGCCTACGAGCAGTACTTC.

This clone was counted a single time. This chain links TRBV19 with TRBJ1-2; TRBD1 matches at 8 bases. The trim removed 4 bases at V and 4 bases at J, leaving 5 bases unmatched. Germline V CDR1 and CDR2: LNHDA, SQIVND (reference sequence). The CDR3 is 14 amino acids. CDR3 in amino acids: CASSKRDRRYGYTF. The CDR3 DNA reads TGTGCCAGTAGTAAAAGGGACAGGCGCTATGGCTACACCTTC.

In its sample, this clone was seen once. The gene calls are TRBV10-3 and TRBJ2-3, with TRBD2 matching over 9 bases. The CDR3 totals 15 residues. J lost 0 bases, V lost 2 bases, and 0 bases had no gene match. CDR1 and CDR2 from the germline V gene are ENHRY and SYGVKD. The CDR3 loop reads CAISETSGSTDTQYF. Here the CDR3 DNA reads TGTGCCATCAGTGAGACTAGCGGGAGCACAGATACGCAGTATTTT.

The rearrangement links TRBV6-5 to TRBJ1-1; 9 bases agree with TRBD1. Germline CDR1 MNHEY, CDR2 SVGAGI. V lost 5 bases to trimming and J lost 6 bases; unmatched junction nucleotides: 4. This CDR3 contains 13 residues. The CDR3 DNA follows: TGTGCCAGCAGTACCAGACAGGGGGCTGAAGCTTTCTTT. This encodes CASSTRQGAEAFF.

The gene calls are TRBV29-1 and TRBJ2-7, with 11 bases fitting TRBD1. J was trimmed by 3 bases and V by 6 bases; bases with no gene match: 4. The CDR3 consists of 13 residues. Germline lookup yields CDR1 SQVTM and CDR2 ANQGSEA. In nucleotides, the CDR3 is TGCAGCGTGGGACAGGGGGGAGGCTACGAGCAGTACTTC. Translated: CSVGQGGGYEQYF.

The CDR3 DNA reads TGTGCCAGCAGTTTAAGCAGGGGTGATTCACCCCTCCACTTT. Protein sequence: CASSLSRGDSPLHF. The V call is TRBV27, the J call TRBJ1-6; perhaps TRBD1 as D (6 bases). V gave up 2 bases and J gave up 8 bases, with 10 bases separating them. Germline V gene lookup returns CDR1 MNHEY and CDR2 SMNVEV (reference sequence). The CDR3 is 14 amino acids.

The rearrangement joins TRBV7-2 to TRBJ2-5; 10 nucleotides match TRBD2. The CDR3 covers 14 residues. The V gene's germline CDR1 is SGHTA and CDR2 FQGNSA. V dropped 1 base and J dropped 4; count of bases not matched to a gene: 0. In DNA, the CDR3 is TGTGCCAGCAGCTTAGGACTAGCGGGAGAGACCCAGTACTTC. As protein: CASSLGLAGETQYF. Based on the CDR3 plus reference TRBV7-2 and TRBJ2-5, the full variable domain is GAGVSQSPSNKVTEKGKDVELRCDPISGHTALYWYRQSLGQGLEFLIYFQGNSAPDKSGLPSDRFSAERTGGSVSTLTIQRTQQEDSAVYLCASSLGLAGETQYFGPGTRLLVL.

This clone occurred once. This chain joins TRBV7-9 and TRBJ2-7; 10 positions match TRBD2. J gave up 2 bases and V 5 bases, and 3 bases lay outside the gene matches. Germline V CDR1 and CDR2: SEHNR, FQNEAQ (reference sequence). This CDR3 has 14 amino acids. CDR3 amino acids: CASSTSGATYEQYF. The CDR3 coding sequence is TGTGCCAGCAGCACTAGCGGGGCAACCTACGAGCAGTACTTC.

The chain combines TRBV5-1 with TRBJ1-4; 8 nucleotides align to TRBD1. Germline V CDR1 and CDR2: SGHRS, YFSETQ. The CDR3 runs to 15 residues. Losses at the gene ends were 4 bases for V and 8 bases for J; bases not matched to a gene: 10. CDR3 nucleotide sequence: TGCGCCAGCAGCGTACAGGGGGGGACGGGGGAAAAACTGTTTTTT. Translating it yields CASSVQGGTGEKLFF.

V is TRBV6-1 and J is TRBJ1-6; a weak D match, TRBD1 (6 bases). Trimming took 2 bases from V and 10 from J, leaving 6 bases between them. The CDR3 consists of 12 residues. Looked up from germline, CDR1 is MNHNS and CDR2 is SASEGT. The CDR3 coding sequence is TGTGCCAGCAGTGAACAGGGGTCACCCCTCCACTTT. The encoded protein is CASSEQGSPLHF.

The chain uses TRBV27 and TRBJ1-6; tentatively, D is TRBD1 (5 bases). The CDR3 sequence is 15 residues long. CDR1 is MNHEY and CDR2 is SMNVEV in the germline V gene (reference sequence). V gave up 5 bases and J gave up 8 bases, with 16 bases separating them. CDR3 in DNA: TGTGCCAGCAGTCGTATCGACAGTTCTGATTCACCCCTCCACTTT. As protein: CASSRIDSSDSPLHF.

Comments on this clone: Distinct nucleotide sequences in the sample also encode this CDR3. V gene TRBV27 combines with J gene TRBJ2-1; D call uncertain. Germline V gene sequence: CDR1 MNHEY, CDR2 SMNVEV (reference sequence). CDR3 length: 11 amino acids. The germline V and J ends were trimmed by 6 bases and 4 bases, with 4 bases remaining between them. CDR3 nucleotide sequence: TGTGCCAGCAGCCAATACAATGAGCAGTTCTTC. This sequence encodes CASSQYNEQFF.

This clone occurred a few times. The chain joins TRBV6-6 to TRBJ1-1; TRBD1 might be the D (6 bases). Trimming shortened V by 2 bases and J by 5 bases, and 12 bases separated the two germline ends. Looked up from germline, CDR1 is MNHNY and CDR2 is SVGAGI (reference sequence). This CDR3 comprises 14 residues. As DNA, the CDR3 is TGTGCCAGCAGTTACGGGCCAGGGGATACTGAAGCTTTCTTT. Amino acids: CASSYGPGDTEAFF.

The chain has TRBV29-1 and TRBJ1-4; 9 bases are a match to TRBD1. V gave up 6 bases and J gave up 6 bases; unmatched junction bases: 2. CDR1 is SQVTM and CDR2 is ANQGSEA in the germline V gene. This CDR3 region has 12 residues. CDR3 region: CSVQGADEKLFF. The CDR3 nucleotides read TGCAGCGTACAGGGGGCAGATGAAAAACTGTTTTTT.

This chain uses TRBV4-1 with TRBJ1-6; D is undetermined. The V and J ends lost 1 base and 4 bases respectively, with 11 bases between them. This CDR3 is built from 16 residues. From germline, CDR1 is MGHRA and CDR2 YSYEKL. CDR3 sequence reads: CASSQGGRPYNSPLHF. Written as DNA, the CDR3 is TGCGCCAGCAGCCAAGGCGGGCGGCCATATAATTCACCCCTCCACTTT.

This chain links TRBV10-3 with TRBJ1-2; 7 positions match TRBD1. The CDR3 contains 14 residues. The V and J ends lost 2 bases and 5 bases, in that order; junction bases with no gene match: 5. CDR1 ENHRY and CDR2 SYGVKD come from the germline V gene. CDR3 DNA: TGTGCCATCAGTGAGGACAGGGTGGGATATGGCTACACCTTC. Translation: CAISEDRVGYGYTF.

The chain combines TRBV6-1 with TRBJ2-7; TRBD1 is a possible D gene (6 bases). This CDR3 spans 13 amino acids. V lost 8 bases, J lost 1 base, and 12 bases lay in between. Germline CDR1 reads MNHNS; CDR2 reads SASEGT. The CDR3 sequence: CASGQMISYEQYF. The CDR3 DNA sequence: TGTGCCAGCGGACAGATGATTTCCTACGAGCAGTACTTC.

The V gene is TRBV25-1, the J gene TRBJ2-2; maybe TRBD1 (6 bases). V dropped 5 bases and J dropped 7 bases, with 14 bases sitting between them. Germline values: CDR1 MGHDK, CDR2 SYGVNS. This CDR3 has 14 residues. CDR3 nucleotide sequence: TGTGCCAGCAGTCAACAGGGTCGGGACGGGGAGCTGTTTTTT. Translated: CASSQQGRDGELFF.

V usage is TRBV6-5 and J usage is TRBJ1-1; tentatively, D is TRBD1 (5 bases). This CDR3 spans 15 amino acids. The germline gives CDR1 MNHEY, CDR2 SVGAGI. Deletions cut 8 bases from V and 9 bases from J, with 25 bases between. CDR3 protein: CASFLRGPLALKAFF. The CDR3 DNA is TGTGCCAGCTTCCTTAGGGGTCCGTTGGCGTTGAAAGCTTTCTTT.

The chain combines TRBV5-6 with TRBJ2-3, with D uncertain. From germline, CDR1 is SGHDT and CDR2 YYEEEE. V was shortened by 7 bases and J by 0 bases, with 9 bases between the two germline ends. This CDR3 has 13 residues. The CDR3 bases are TGTGCCAGCCAACTTACTAGCACAGATACGCAGTATTTT. Translated: CASQLTSTDTQYF.

V gene TRBV30 combines with J gene TRBJ2-1, with 8 bases aligning to TRBD1. The CDR3 is 16 amino acids. V lost 5 bases and J lost 4; bases outside the gene matches: 13. Looked up from germline, CDR1 is GTSNPN and CDR2 is SVGIG (reference sequence). The CDR3 loop reads CAWAPQAGGVYNEQFF. CDR3 nucleotide sequence: TGTGCCTGGGCCCCACAGGCAGGGGGCGTGTACAATGAGCAGTTCTTC.